This T cell receptor (beta chain) was identified during a study of cytomegalovirus exposure and HLA in healthy donors. Whole-study findings and limits: Later analysis associated a missense DCLRE1C variant with TCR beta V- and J-gene trimming.

60 Vbeta and 13 Jbeta primers were used in PCR. The data were produced by immunoSEQ multiplex PCR, yet TCRdb's version contains in-frame clones alone and is incomplete. The sample carries more than 95,000 clones, about 81% recorded once. As regards this clone: Its antigen remains unidentified.

The TCR sequence derives from a woman under 40 in good health and CMV-seronegative. The specimen sequenced was PBMCs.

CDR3 sequence: CASSIFGGGFNTEAFF. In DNA, the CDR3 is TGTGCCAGTAGTATATTTGGAGGGGGCTTCAACACTGAAGCTTTCTTT. This chain connects TRBV19 to TRBJ1-1; 7 bases fit TRBD1. The ends lost 2 bases at V and 2 bases at J; junction bases unmatched: 8. This CDR3 comprises 16 residues. Germline-derived CDR1 and CDR2 are LNHDA and SQIVND (reference sequence).